The clone carrying this T cell receptor (beta chain) was picked up a small number of times. Its antigen remains unknown. V was pared by 0 bases and J by 6 bases, with 12 bases between. Germline CDR1 is LGHNT and CDR2 is FRNRAP. The CDR3 contains 16 residues. The data derive from a study of Graves' ophthalmopathy and Graves' hyperthyroidism. General study results and limits: Ophthalmopathy versus stable hyperthyroidism: 13-signature model gave 85% to 90% sensitivity, 81.08% specificity. Most thyroid clonotypes with frequency above 0.001 were detected in blood too.

Amplified material comprised TCR beta CDR3 regions derived from RNA transcripts. RT-PCR in the first round used HTBI primers; a second-round multiplex PCR followed. Each CDR3 protein gets one entry after TCRdb re-called the multiplex PCR reads with MiXCR. This table holds roughly 380,000 distinct CDR3 sequences, 15% found once. This TCR came from a young woman with stable Graves' hyperthyroidism. The rearrangement links TRBV12-5 to TRBJ1-6; D uncertain. The source material was peripheral blood. CDR3 loop: CASGLVTGRGNSPLHF. The CDR3 DNA follows: TGTGCTAGTGGTTTGGTAACCGGCCGGGGTAATTCACCCCTCCACTTT.